This T cell receptor beta chain was sequenced in a study of shared clonotypes between healthy human individuals. Study-wide results and limits: Blood alone was sampled, and tissue repertoires likely differ.

With respect to this clone: What it recognizes is unknown. Other DNA sequences in this sample translate to the same CDR3.

Source study methods: Junction-only immunoSEQ data arrived without quality scores, meaning filtering differed. Measured with immunoSEQ multiplex PCR; TCRdb has only the in-frame clones, and not every one. V and J calls and clone size are as listed in that table; D and trimming were resolved from the DNA. The table records about 560,000 clones, roughly 72% of them present only once. The receptor was derived from a woman aged 40-49 years in good health. Some clones in this sample may be carry-over from other donors' samples. Sequencing used PBMCs.

Written as DNA, the CDR3 is TGCGCCAGCAGCTTAGAGGGCAGGAACACTGAAGCTTTCTTT. It translates to CASSLEGRNTEAFF. This rearrangement joins TRBV5-1 to TRBJ1-1, with D uncertain. CDR3 size: 14 residues. V lost 2 bases and J lost 1, with 9 bases in between. Germline V gene data show CDR1 as SGHRS and CDR2 as YFSETQ.